These T cell receptor beta chains were read from a single sample in a study of metastatic and nonmetastatic thyroid tumors. TCRdb re-analyzed the PCR reads using MiXCR. There are tens of thousands of clones in the sample; around 19% occur only once, and around 21% lies in the top ten. Sequenced: blood. These receptors came from a male donor with papillary thyroid cancer or a benign thyroid nodule (not recorded which). Some clones in this sample may be carry-over from other donors' samples. Both conserved end residues are part of each CDR3. The order of the fields is clone size, J gene, D gene, V gene, CDR3 protein, CDR3 DNA. D genes are given only for firm matches. Clone size is shown for a subset of rows, as once, few, many or a class of expanded clone.

clone_size: many; j_call: TRBJ2-5; d_call: TRBD2; v_call: TRBV11-1; cdr3_aa: CASNSAGGPQETQYF; cdr3_nt: TGTGCCAGTAACTCAGCGGGGGGCCCCCAAGAGACCCAGTACTTC
clone_size: NA; j_call: TRBJ2-7; d_call: TRBD1; v_call: TRBV11-3; cdr3_aa: CASSPRDRDYEQYF; cdr3_nt: TGTGCCAGCAGCCCCCGGGACAGGGACTACGAGCAGTACTTC
clone_size: many; j_call: TRBJ1-2; d_call: NA; v_call: TRBV6-2/TRBV6-3; cdr3_aa: CASSPREDGYTF; cdr3_nt: TGTGCCAGCAGTCCTCGGGAAGATGGCTACACCTTC
clone_size: many; j_call: TRBJ1-2; d_call: NA; v_call: TRBV4-1; cdr3_aa: CASSQEGAGPNYGYTF; cdr3_nt: TGCGCCAGCAGCCAAGAGGGGGCGGGCCCTAACTATGGCTACACCTTC
clone_size: many; j_call: TRBJ1-2; d_call: TRBD1; v_call: TRBV2; cdr3_aa: CASTGTGSYGYTF; cdr3_nt: TGTGCCAGCACCGGGACAGGAAGTTATGGCTACACCTTC
clone_size: many; j_call: TRBJ1-1; d_call: NA; v_call: TRBV20-1; cdr3_aa: CSAGRMGTEAFF; cdr3_nt: TGCAGTGCTGGTCGCATGGGCACTGAAGCTTTCTTT
clone_size: many; j_call: TRBJ2-5; d_call: TRBD2; v_call: TRBV11-3; cdr3_aa: CASSFSGGETQYF; cdr3_nt: TGTGCCAGCAGCTTTAGCGGGGGGGAGACCCAGTACTTC
clone_size: NA; j_call: TRBJ2-5; d_call: TRBD1; v_call: TRBV9; cdr3_aa: CASGGPPGGGETQYF; cdr3_nt: TGTGCCAGCGGAGGCCCTCCAGGGGGCGGAGAGACCCAGTACTTC
clone_size: NA; j_call: TRBJ2-5; d_call: TRBD1; v_call: TRBV4-1; cdr3_aa: CASSTGTGFSQETQYF; cdr3_nt: TGCGCCAGCAGCACCGGGACAGGGTTTTCCCAAGAGACCCAGTACTTC
clone_size: NA; j_call: TRBJ1-3; d_call: NA; v_call: TRBV7-7; cdr3_aa: CASILGLESVNTIYF; cdr3_nt: TGTGCTAGCATCTTAGGACTGGAGTCTGTAAACACCATATATTTT
clone_size: medium-sized; j_call: TRBJ1-1; d_call: NA; v_call: TRBV6-1; cdr3_aa: CASSRWGDGTEAFF; cdr3_nt: TGTGCCAGCAGTCGATGGGGGGATGGTACTGAAGCTTTCTTT
clone_size: many; j_call: TRBJ1-2; d_call: NA; v_call: TRBV28; cdr3_aa: CASRLITENGYTF; cdr3_nt: TGTGCCAGCAGATTAATTACAGAAAATGGCTACACCTTC
clone_size: medium-sized; j_call: TRBJ2-7; d_call: NA; v_call: TRBV6-1; cdr3_aa: CASTHNNRGAYEQYF; cdr3_nt: TGTGCCAGCACCCACAACAACCGGGGCGCCTACGAGCAGTACTTC
clone_size: many; j_call: TRBJ2-1; d_call: NA; v_call: TRBV11-2; cdr3_aa: CASSLDLINEQFF; cdr3_nt: TGTGCCAGCAGCTTAGATCTTATCAATGAGCAGTTCTTC
clone_size: many; j_call: TRBJ1-5; d_call: NA; v_call: TRBV9; cdr3_aa: CASSPRGSRDQPQHF; cdr3_nt: TGTGCCAGCAGCCCACGGGGGAGTAGGGATCAGCCCCAGCATTTT
clone_size: many; j_call: TRBJ2-1; d_call: TRBD1; v_call: TRBV6-1; cdr3_aa: CASSEGTGGYNEQFF; cdr3_nt: TGTGCCAGCAGTGAGGGGACAGGGGGCTACAATGAGCAGTTCTTC
clone_size: many; j_call: TRBJ2-1; d_call: TRBD1; v_call: TRBV7-8; cdr3_aa: CASSSRTGKDEQFF; cdr3_nt: TGTGCCAGCAGCTCCCGGACAGGGAAGGATGAGCAGTTCTTC
clone_size: NA; j_call: TRBJ2-7; d_call: TRBD2; v_call: TRBV20-1; cdr3_aa: CSARDLAGDATEQYF; cdr3_nt: TGCAGTGCTAGAGATTTAGCGGGAGATGCTACCGAGCAGTACTTC
clone_size: many; j_call: TRBJ2-2; d_call: TRBD2; v_call: TRBV11-3; cdr3_aa: CASSLRGLAGVNGELFF; cdr3_nt: TGTGCCAGCAGCTTAAGGGGACTAGCGGGAGTTAACGGGGAGCTGTTTTTT
clone_size: NA; j_call: TRBJ1-1; d_call: NA; v_call: TRBV20-1; cdr3_aa: CSAREAFF; cdr3_nt: TGCAGTGCTAGAGAAGCTTTCTTT
clone_size: many; j_call: TRBJ2-1; d_call: NA; v_call: TRBV28; cdr3_aa: CASSPPWADNEQFF; cdr3_nt: TGTGCCAGCAGCCCCCCCTGGGCGGACAATGAGCAGTTCTTC